This T cell receptor (beta chain) was documented in a study of T cells in localized non-small cell lung cancer. Findings and caveats of the study: An association was observed between higher blood T cell density and longer overall survival. Paired adjacent lung recovered a median approximately 57 of the top 100 tumor clones.

TCRdb's copy holds only in-frame clones and misses some; the assay was immunoSEQ multiplex PCR. Among over 40,000 clones listed, about 90% were seen once. This clone was observed a handful of times. Its antigen is still unknown. CDR1 and CDR2 (germline): LNHDA, SQIVND (reference sequence). With 8 bases removed from V and 6 bases from J, the gap between germline ends came to 10 bases. This CDR3 spans 11 amino acids. Specimen: peripheral blood, collected before any cancer treatment. This receptor was taken from a female donor at least 60 years old with stage I squamous cell lung carcinoma. The V call is TRBV19, the J call TRBJ1-2, with D possibly TRBD1 on 5 matching bases. The CDR3 sequence is CASGLGHGYTF. CDR3 DNA sequence: TGTGCCAGTGGTCTGGGGCATGGCTACACCTTC. Based on the CDR3 plus reference TRBV19 and TRBJ1-2, the full variable domain is DGGITQSPKYLFRKEGQNVTLSCEQNLNHDAMYWYRQDPGQGLRLIYYSQIVNDFQKGDIAEGYSVSREKKESFPLTVTSAQKNPTAFYLCASGLGHGYTFGSGTRLTVV.